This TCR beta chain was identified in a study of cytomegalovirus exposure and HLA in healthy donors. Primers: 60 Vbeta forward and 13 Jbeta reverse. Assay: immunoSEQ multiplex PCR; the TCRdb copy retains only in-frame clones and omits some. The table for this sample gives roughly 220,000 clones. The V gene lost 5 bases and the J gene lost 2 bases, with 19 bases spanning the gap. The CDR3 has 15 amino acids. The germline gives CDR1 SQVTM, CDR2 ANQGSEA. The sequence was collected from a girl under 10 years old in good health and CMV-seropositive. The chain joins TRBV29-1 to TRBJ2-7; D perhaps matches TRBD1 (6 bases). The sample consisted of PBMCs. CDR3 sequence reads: CSVCTADSFTYEQYF. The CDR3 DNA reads TGCAGCGTTTGTACGGCGGACAGCTTCACCTACGAGCAGTACTTC.